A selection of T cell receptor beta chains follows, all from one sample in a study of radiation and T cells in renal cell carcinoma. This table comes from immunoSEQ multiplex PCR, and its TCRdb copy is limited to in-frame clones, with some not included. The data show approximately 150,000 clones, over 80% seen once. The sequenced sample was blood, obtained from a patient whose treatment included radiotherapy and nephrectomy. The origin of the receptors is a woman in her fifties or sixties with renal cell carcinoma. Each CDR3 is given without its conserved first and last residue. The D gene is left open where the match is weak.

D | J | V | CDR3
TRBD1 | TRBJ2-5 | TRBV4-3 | ASSPSQGARETQY
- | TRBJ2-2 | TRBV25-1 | ASSESTGSTGELF
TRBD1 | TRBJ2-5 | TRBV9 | ASSMRQGEETQY
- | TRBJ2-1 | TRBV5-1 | ASSLAVAAEQF
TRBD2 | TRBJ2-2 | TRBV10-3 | AIRGTSGRGTGELF
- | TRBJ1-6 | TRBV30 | AWGPGTGYSPLH
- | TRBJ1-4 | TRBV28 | ASSPPSTNEKLF
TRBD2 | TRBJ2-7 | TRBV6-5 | ASSSGLAYYEQY
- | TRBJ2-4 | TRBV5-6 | ASSLTPAKNIQY
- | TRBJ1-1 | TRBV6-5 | ASSYLEGDNTEAF
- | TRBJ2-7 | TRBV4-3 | ASSQGPQGGEQY
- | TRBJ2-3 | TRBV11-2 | ASSPNPIVRTDTQY
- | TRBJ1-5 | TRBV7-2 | ASSLQGNGNQPQH
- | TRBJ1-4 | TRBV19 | ASRTWDWDEKLF
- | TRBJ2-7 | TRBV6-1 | ASSTRLVGAAQY
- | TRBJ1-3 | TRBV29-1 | SVAPGHSGNTIY
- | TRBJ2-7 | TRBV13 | ASSTGDSSYEQY
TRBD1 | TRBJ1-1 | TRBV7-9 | ASSLGQGSFNTEAF
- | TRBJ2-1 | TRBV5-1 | ASSPPSSRADEQF
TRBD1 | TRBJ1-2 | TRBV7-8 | ASSIGNRGGLDGYT
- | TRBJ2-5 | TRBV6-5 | ASSYGGAVETQY
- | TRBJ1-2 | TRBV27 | ASRPNSRDPGSGYT
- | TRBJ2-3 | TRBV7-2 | ASSLGGRGTDTQY
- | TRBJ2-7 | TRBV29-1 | SVNRGDGEQY
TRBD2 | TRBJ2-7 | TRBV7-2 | ASSPGGMTSYEQY
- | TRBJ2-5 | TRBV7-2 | ASSSNRGATQY
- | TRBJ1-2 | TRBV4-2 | ASSQDRDGYGYT
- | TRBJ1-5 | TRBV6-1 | ASSEAGDIGGNQPQH
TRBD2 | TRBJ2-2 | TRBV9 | ASSPRTRTSSGELF
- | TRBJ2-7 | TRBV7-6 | ASSRLIGNSYEQY
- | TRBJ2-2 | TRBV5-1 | ASSLGTANTGELF
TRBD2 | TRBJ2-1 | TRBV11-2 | ASSLWGGYPYNEQF
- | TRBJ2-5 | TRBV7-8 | ASSLTGTLETQY
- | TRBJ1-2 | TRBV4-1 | ASSQEGSSIYYGYT
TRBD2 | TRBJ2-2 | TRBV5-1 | ASSPGTSAGELF
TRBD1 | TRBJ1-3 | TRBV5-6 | ASSGRDRAIGNTIY
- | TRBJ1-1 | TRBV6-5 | ASRAGPSNTEAF
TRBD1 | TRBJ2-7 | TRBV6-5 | ASSPNQGDEQY
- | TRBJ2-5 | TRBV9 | ASSGIDSSRTQY
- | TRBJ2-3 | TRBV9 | ASSVGQGTPDTQY
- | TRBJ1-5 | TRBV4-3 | ASSRHPPRQCQPQH
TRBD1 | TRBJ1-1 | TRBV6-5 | ASRSGTANTEAF
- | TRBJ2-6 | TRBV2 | ASTLLPGANVLT
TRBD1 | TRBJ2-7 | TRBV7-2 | ASSLGRGKAEQY
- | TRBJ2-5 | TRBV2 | ASSPGAGETQY
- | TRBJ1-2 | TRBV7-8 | ASSLTRDYGYT
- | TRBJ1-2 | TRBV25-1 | ASVPGPGYGYT
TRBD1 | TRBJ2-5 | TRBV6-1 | ASSDTGEETQY
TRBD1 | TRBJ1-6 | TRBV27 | ASSLSPTGKSPLH
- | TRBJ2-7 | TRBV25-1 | ASSGHRDLGEQY
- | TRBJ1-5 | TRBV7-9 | ASSLAGHSNQPQH
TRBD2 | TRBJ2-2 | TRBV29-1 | SADGRGGGTGELF
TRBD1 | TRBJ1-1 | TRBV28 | ASSFPGQGTEAF